This TCR beta chain was identified during a study of cytomegalovirus exposure and HLA in healthy donors. Primers: 60 Vbeta forward and 13 Jbeta reverse. Repertoires were generated with immunoSEQ multiplex PCR, while TCRdb's copy carries only in-frame clones and drops some. The sample yields roughly 130,000 clones, about 74% seen once. This clone was observed a few times. The CDR3 loop spans 13 amino acids. Germline CDR1 and CDR2: GTSNPN and SVGIG (reference sequence). V lost 5 bases and J lost 4; bases outside the gene matches: 4. Material: PBMCs. The chain has TRBV30 and TRBJ2-2; TRBD2 matches 7 bases. The origin of this receptor is a man aged 18 to 30 in good health and CMV-seropositive. Here the CDR3 DNA reads TGTGCCTGGGCCAGGGAGGGCACCGGGGAGCTGTTTTTT. Residues: CAWAREGTGELFF.